This entry concerns a single T cell receptor (beta chain). Its antigen remains unknown. TCRdb's copy holds only in-frame clones and misses some; the assay was immunoSEQ multiplex PCR. The sample consists of around 57,000 clones, around 87% of them appearing once. During the collection period, no donor immune events like infections were recorded. The sample is drawn from a study of identifying expanded T cells in peripheral blood. The CDR3 extends over 12 amino acids. The V and J ends lost 3 bases and 5 bases respectively, with 7 bases between them. Germline V gene lookup returns CDR1 SGHAT and CDR2 FQNNGV. Notes on the study in general: Clone count variance between two-week samples rose with total template count. Differentially abundant clones: around 1.2 between replicates, about 16 at roughly 15 days, 18 to 20 at four.

The clonotype was recovered from a person between 18 and 70 years old in good health. The sample taken for sequencing was blood. J is TRBJ2-5 and V is TRBV11-2, with D unclear. In DNA form, the CDR3 reads TGTGCCAGCAGCTTGGAAGGGGAGACCCAGTACTTC. Its translation: CASSLEGETQYF.